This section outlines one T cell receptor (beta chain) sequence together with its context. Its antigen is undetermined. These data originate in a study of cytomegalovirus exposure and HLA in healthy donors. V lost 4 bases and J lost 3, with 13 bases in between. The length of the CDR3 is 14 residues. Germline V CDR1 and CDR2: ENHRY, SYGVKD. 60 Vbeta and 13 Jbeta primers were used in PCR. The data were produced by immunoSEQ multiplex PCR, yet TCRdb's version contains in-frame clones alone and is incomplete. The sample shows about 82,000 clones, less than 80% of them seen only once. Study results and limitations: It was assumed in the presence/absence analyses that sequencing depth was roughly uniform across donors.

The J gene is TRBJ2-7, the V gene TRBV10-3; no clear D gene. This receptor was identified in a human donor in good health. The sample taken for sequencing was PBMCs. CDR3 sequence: CAISGDVSGYEQYF. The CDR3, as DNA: TGTGCCATCAGTGGAGATGTCTCCGGCTACGAGCAGTACTTC.